These 16 T cell receptor beta chains were sequenced from one sample in a study of blood T cells in healthy people across ages. Primers used in a second PCR of roughly 6 to 12 cycles were a sample-barcoded 5' primer and a J-beta primer mix. MiXCR, run by TCRdb on the 5' RACE reads, gives a single entry per CDR3 protein. Of hundreds of thousands of distinct CDR3 sequences in the sample, more than 25% were seen once. The sample taken for sequencing was blood. Every receptor here comes from a woman aged 80 or over in good health.

This clonotype was picked up many times. A junction end diverges from the germline sequence, so it may reflect a read error. Here the CDR3 DNA reads TGCGCCAGCAGCTTGGACCGACTAGCGGGGGCCAATGAGCAGTTCTTC. As protein: CASSLDRLAGANEQFF. The genes are TRBV11-2 and TRBJ2-1, with 12 positions matching TRBD2. This CDR3 has 16 amino acids. CDR1 and CDR2 from the germline V gene are SGHAT and FQNNGV.

This clonotype has only one observation. The chain has TRBV7-2 and TRBJ2-1; tentative D call: TRBD2 (5 bases). V was pared by 1 base and J by 8 bases, with 9 bases between. This CDR3 spans 13 amino acids. From germline, CDR1 is SGHTA and CDR2 FQGNSA. In DNA, the CDR3 is TGTGCCAGCAGCTTAGAACCGCGGGATGAGCAGTTCTTC. Translating gives CASSLEPRDEQFF.

This clonotype has just a few counts. Just one base apart from a much larger clone, this may be a read error. The chain recombines TRBV3-1 with TRBJ2-5, with D possibly TRBD2 on 6 matching bases. This CDR3 is built from 11 residues. Trimming shortened V by 3 bases and J by 7 bases, and 6 bases separated the two germline ends. Germline CDR1 is LGHDT and CDR2 is YNNKEL (reference sequence). The CDR3 DNA is TGTGCCAGCAGCCACGGGGGGACCCAGTACTTC. This encodes CASSHGGTQYF.

About this clonotype: Since a much larger clone is just one base distant, this may be a read error. The rearrangement uses TRBV4-2 and TRBJ1-6, with 7 bases lining up with TRBD1. CDR1 and CDR2 from the germline V gene are LGHNA and YNFKEQ. The CDR3 spans 15 residues. V lost 3 bases and J lost 12; bases outside the gene matches: 11. This CDR3 is CASSQETGSSLPLHF. CDR3 sequence (DNA): TGTGCCAGCAGCCAGGAGACAGGGAGTTCGTTACCCCTCCACTTT.

This clonotype was picked up many times. The J gene is TRBJ1-2, the V gene TRBV20-1; D gene unclear. V lost 5 bases and J lost 4, with 17 bases in between. This CDR3 spans 14 amino acids. Germline V CDR1 and CDR2: DFQATT, SNEGSKA (reference sequence). The CDR3, as DNA: TGCAGTGCTCCTGGACGCGGCAGCTCCTATGGCTACACCTTC. Translating it yields CSAPGRGSSYGYTF.

The J gene is TRBJ2-5, the V gene TRBV12-3 or TRBV12-4; tentatively, D is TRBD2 (6 bases). V was pared by 4 bases and J by 2 bases, with 11 bases between. This CDR3 has 14 amino acids. CDR3 in amino acids: CASSCTGTQETQYF. The CDR3 bases are TGTGCCAGCAGTTGTACGGGGACTCAAGAGACCCAGTACTTC.

This clonotype has at least ten counts. The J gene is TRBJ1-2, the V gene TRBV7-2; perhaps TRBD1 as D (5 bases). The CDR3 sequence is 16 residues long. Trimming took 1 base from V and 3 from J, leaving 15 bases between them. The V gene's germline CDR1 is SGHTA and CDR2 FQGNSA. CDR3 protein: CASSLGVNQGDYGYTF. CDR3 bases: TGTGCCAGCAGCTTAGGGGTAAACCAGGGAGACTATGGCTACACCTTC.

On this clonotype itself: One junction end disagrees with the germline gene, perhaps due to a read error. The J gene is TRBJ2-5, the V gene TRBV7-2; D ambiguous. The CDR3 runs 14 residues. Germline lookup yields CDR1 SGHTA and CDR2 FQGNSA. The CDR3 here is CASSSSGFRETQYF. DNA for the CDR3: TGTGCCAGTAGCTCGTCCGGGTTCCGAGAGACCCAGTACTTC.

This clonotype was found many times. For the CDR3, the DNA is TGTGCCAGCAGTTTTAAGCTAGGACCGTGGGGAGACACAGATACGCAGTATTTT. Encoded protein: CASSFKLGPWGDTDTQYF. The V call is TRBV12-3 or TRBV12-4, the J call TRBJ2-3; possible D gene TRBD2, 5 bases. V was trimmed by 3 bases and J by 2 bases, leaving 21 bases between them. The CDR3 covers 18 residues.

This clonotype was seen at least ten times. V and J are TRBV5-1 and TRBJ2-5; possible D gene TRBD2, 6 bases. CDR3 length: 15 residues. Germline V lookup: CDR1 SGHRS, CDR2 YFSETQ. Trimming pared 0 bases from V and 5 bases from J, leaving 14 bases between. CDR3 in amino acids: CASSLEARAGETQYF. Written as DNA, the CDR3 is TGCGCCAGCAGCTTGGAGGCCAGGGCGGGGGAGACCCAGTACTTC.

This clonotype occurred many times. The V gene is TRBV12-3 or TRBV12-4, the J gene TRBJ2-7; D gene ambiguous. V gave up 5 bases and J gave up 7 bases, with 12 bases separating them. The CDR3 extends over 12 amino acids. DNA of the CDR3: TGTGCCAGCAGTACCGGACCCTGGGAGCAGTACTTC. Residues: CASSTGPWEQYF.

This sequence joins TRBV11-2 and TRBJ2-7, with D possibly TRBD1 on 6 matching bases. The CDR3 is 17 amino acids. V was pared by 1 base and J by 7 bases, with 23 bases between. The germline CDR1 and CDR2 sequences are SGHAT and FQNNGV. Here the CDR3 DNA reads TGTGCCAGCAGCTTAGGGATATACGACTGGGGGCCCGGTGAGCAGTACTTC. Its protein is CASSLGIYDWGPGEQYF.

This clonotype was counted once. J is TRBJ2-1 and V is TRBV24-1; weak D call: TRBD1 (5 bases). Germline CDR1 is KGHDR and CDR2 is SFDVKD. This CDR3 is built from 15 residues. The V gene lost 0 bases and the J gene lost 6 bases, with 11 bases spanning the gap. The CDR3 reads CATSDLGRVSNEQFF. The CDR3 DNA sequence: TGTGCCACCAGTGATTTGGGCAGGGTAAGCAATGAGCAGTTCTTC.

This clonotype was counted only a few times. The rearrangement links TRBV28 to TRBJ2-3; 9 bases align to TRBD1. With 4 bases clipped from V and 4 bases from J, the junction kept 12 bases outside the gene matches. CDR3 size: 17 residues. Germline V gene data show CDR1 as MDHEN and CDR2 as SYDVKM. CDR3 coding DNA: TGTGCCAGCAGTTCGCCTCCGGGACAGGGTATGGCAGATACGCAGTATTTT. This gives the protein CASSSPPGQGMADTQYF.

This clonotype was seen only a few times. This chain links TRBV20-1 with TRBJ2-7, with 12 nucleotides matching TRBD2. This CDR3 spans 15 amino acids. Trimming cost V 3 bases and J 12 bases; bases outside gene matches: 15. Germline-derived CDR1 and CDR2 are DFQATT and SNEGSKA (reference sequence). In nucleotides, the CDR3 is TGCAGTGCTAGGGACTCTAGCGGGGGGGAGGAGACCCGGTACTTC. Translated: CSARDSSGGEETRYF.

The chain employs TRBV6-2 or TRBV6-3 and TRBJ2-1; TRBD2 agrees at 9 bases. Germline V gene data show CDR1 as MNHEY and CDR2 as SVGEGT. V lost 7 bases and J lost 13; bases outside the gene matches: 20. The length of the CDR3 is 16 residues. CDR3: CASTESGLAFTETQFF. Written as DNA, the CDR3 is TGTGCCAGCACCGAATCGGGACTAGCATTTACAGAGACCCAGTTCTTC.